This T cell receptor beta chain derives from a study of neurological immune-mediated disorders. This clonotype was detected many times. The sorted libraries took roughly 1 million CD4+ or CD8+ T cells. With 10-nucleotide random UMIs included, cDNA was synthesized by 5'RACE. Whenever a sequencing run was performed, it yielded over 190 million TCR-beta sequences from 15-18 subjects. Using its own MiXCR run on the 5' RACE reads, TCRdb lists one record per CDR3 protein. The sample holds roughly 52,000 distinct CDR3 sequences; over 3.5% are singletons and the top ten take around 2%. This CDR3 has 13 residues. From germline, CDR1 is SGHDN and CDR2 FVKESK. The junction had 13 bases not matched to a gene; V was cut back by 5 bases and J by 16 bases.

This receptor was taken from a middle-aged woman with multiple sclerosis. The chain carries TRBV14 and TRBJ2-1, with TRBD1 matching 8 bases. The sequenced sample consisted of CD4+ T cells from blood. This CDR3 reads CASSTGTGGRPFF. For the CDR3, the DNA is TGTGCCAGCAGCACCGGGACAGGAGGCCGACCCTTCTTC. Variable domain in full (rest from reference TRBV14 and TRBJ2-1): EAGVTQFPSHSVIEKGQTVTLRCDPISGHDNLYWYRRVMGKEIKFLLHFVKESKQDESGMPNNRFLAERTGGTYSTLKVQPAELEDSGVYFCASSTGTGGRPFFGPGTRLTVL.